These 18 T cell receptor beta chains originate from one sample sequenced in a study of cytomegalovirus exposure and HLA in healthy donors. The PCR had 60 Vbeta and 13 Jbeta primers. The data were produced by immunoSEQ multiplex PCR, yet TCRdb's version contains in-frame clones alone and is incomplete. The table includes about 160,000 clones, approximately 80% detected once. Input material: PBMCs. The origin of the receptors is a woman in her forties in good health and CMV-seropositive.

The chain recombines TRBV27 with TRBJ2-7, with a weak D call TRBD2 (7 bases). The CDR3 runs to 15 residues. Germline CDR1 reads MNHEY; CDR2 reads SMNVEV (reference sequence). The germline V and J ends were trimmed by 6 bases and 6 bases, with 21 bases remaining between them. The CDR3 protein is CASRSPRGGAREQYF. The CDR3 nucleotides read TGTGCCAGCAGATCCCCCAGGGGAGGGGCTCGCGAGCAGTACTTC.

This chain links TRBV5-3 with TRBJ2-5; D gene uncertain. TRBV5-3 is sorted into the ORF group, with uncertain function. The V and J ends lost 1 base and 5 bases respectively, with 12 bases between them. This CDR3 comprises 14 residues. CDR3 residues: CARSLFLPRETQYF. Here the CDR3 DNA reads TGTGCCAGAAGCTTGTTTTTGCCGCGGGAGACCCAGTACTTC.

This clone was seen a handful of times. A read error may produce the germline difference seen at one junction end. The chain carries TRBV5-4 and TRBJ1-6; TRBD1 matches 9 bases. The CDR3 spans 15 residues. Germline V CDR1 and CDR2: SGHNT, YYREEE (reference sequence). CDR3 region: CASSQDRGIDSPLHF. In nucleotides, the CDR3 is TGCGCCAGCAGCCAAGACAGGGGGATTGATTCACCCCTCCACTTT.

The chain links TRBV28 to TRBJ1-6; perhaps TRBD1 as D (6 bases). Trimming took 3 bases from V and 4 from J, leaving 10 bases between them. CDR3 length equals 15 residues. CDR1 and CDR2 (germline): MDHEN, SYDVKM. The CDR3 region has the DNA TGTGCCAGCAGTTTCGGGACACCGTATAATTCACCCCTCCACTTT. Protein sequence: CASSFGTPYNSPLHF.

This clone was detected only a few times. The gene calls are TRBV27 and TRBJ2-7, with D maybe TRBD2 (6 bases). The CDR3 consists of 14 residues. The V and J ends lost 3 bases and 4 bases respectively, with 13 bases between them. Looked up from germline, CDR1 is MNHEY and CDR2 is SMNVEV (reference sequence). CDR3 region: CASSLRGYSYEQYF. The CDR3 coding sequence is TGTGCCAGCAGTTTGCGGGGCTATAGTTACGAGCAGTACTTC.

CDR3 residues: CASSLQGSSYNEQFF. The CDR3 coding sequence is TGTGCCAGCAGCTTACAGGGAAGCTCCTACAATGAGCAGTTCTTC. This chain uses TRBV7-2 with TRBJ2-1; perhaps TRBD1 as D (5 bases). In germline, CDR1 is SGHTA, CDR2 FQGNSA. Trimming pared 2 bases from V and 0 bases from J, leaving 8 bases between. The CDR3 runs 15 residues.

The genes are TRBV9 and TRBJ2-7; 7 nucleotides match TRBD1. Germline V gives CDR1 SGDLS, CDR2 YYNGEE. Trimming removed 4 bases from V and 0 bases from J; junction bases left unmatched: 7. This CDR3 spans 15 amino acids. As DNA, the CDR3 is TGTGCCAGCAGCCCCCGGGACAGTCCCTCCTACGAGCAGTACTTC. Encoded protein: CASSPRDSPSYEQYF.

The chain carries TRBV13 and TRBJ1-1, with TRBD1 as a possible D gene (6 bases). Per germline, CDR1 PRHDT and CDR2 FYEKMQ (reference sequence). This CDR3 region has 13 residues. Trimming took off 3 bases at V and 4 bases at J, with 9 bases between the two ends. The CDR3 coding sequence is TGTGCCAGCAGCTTTAGCAGGGGCACTGAAGCTTTCTTT. Protein sequence: CASSFSRGTEAFF.

The rearrangement joins TRBV21-1 to TRBJ2-7; TRBD2, the D gene given by the table, was not confirmed from the DNA. TRBV21-1 is designated a pseudogene. This CDR3 comprises 16 residues. The CDR3 spells CASSRPTLAGDYEQYF. The CDR3 nucleotides are TGTGCCAGCAGCAGACCGACGCTAGCGGGAGATTACGAGCAGTACTTC.

As regards this clone: One end of the junction is discordant with germline, which a read error may explain. The chain is built from TRBV7-9 and TRBJ2-5; D might be TRBD2 (6 bases). The CDR3 totals 16 residues. Germline CDR1 reads SEHNR; CDR2 reads FQNEAQ (reference sequence). The CDR3 coding sequence is TGTTCCAGCAGCCCCGGTCTTCGGGGGAAACAGGAGACCCAGTACTTC. It translates to CSSSPGLRGKQETQYF.

This chain joins TRBV7-2 and TRBJ2-7; 11 nucleotides agree with TRBD2. Germline V gene lookup returns CDR1 SGHTA and CDR2 FQGNSA. This CDR3 has 17 residues. The junction had 12 bases not matched to a gene; V was cut back by 1 base and J by 7 bases. The CDR3: CASSLGVSGGVGREQYF. The CDR3 region has the DNA TGTGCCAGCAGCTTAGGAGTTAGCGGGGGGGTCGGGCGTGAGCAGTACTTC.

This chain uses TRBV10-3 with TRBJ2-1; D perhaps matches TRBD1 (6 bases). Trimming removed 2 bases from V and 5 bases from J, with 13 bases in between. The CDR3 covers 15 residues. Germline lookup yields CDR1 ENHRY and CDR2 SYGVKD. The CDR3 here is CAISEGRGGDNEQFF. The CDR3 nucleotides are TGTGCCATCAGTGAGGGCCGAGGGGGAGACAATGAGCAGTTCTTC.

The chain employs TRBV4-2 and TRBJ2-7, with 10 bases that match TRBD1. The CDR3 length is 15 residues. Germline CDR1 reads LGHNA; CDR2 reads YNFKEQ. Germline trimming cut 3 bases from V and 3 bases from J; bases unmatched to any gene: 5. CDR3 bases: TGTGCCAGCAGCCAGGACAGGGGGGCCTACTACGAGCAGTACTTC. Translated: CASSQDRGAYYEQYF.

V usage is TRBV7-2 and J usage is TRBJ2-7; D unresolved. The CDR3 extends over 13 amino acids. V gave up 5 bases and J gave up 3 bases, with 11 bases separating them. Per the germline V gene, CDR1 is SGHTA and CDR2 is FQGNSA. CDR3 residues: CASSAGFNYEQYF. DNA for the CDR3: TGTGCCAGCAGCGCCGGGTTCAACTACGAGCAGTACTTC. The full variable domain, completed using reference TRBV7-2 and TRBJ2-7, is GAGVSQSPSNKVTEKGKDVELRCDPISGHTALYWYRQSLGQGLEFLIYFQGNSAPDKSGLPSDRFSAERTGGSVSTLTIQRTQQEDSAVYLCASSAGFNYEQYFGPGTRLTVT.

The chain is built from TRBV19 and TRBJ1-2, with a possible D match to TRBD1 (5 bases). Deletions cut 6 bases from V and 2 bases from J, with 25 bases between. CDR1 LNHDA and CDR2 SQIVND come from the germline V gene (reference sequence). The CDR3 spans 18 residues. The CDR3 sequence is CASSRAVSSRDYNYGYTF. The CDR3 DNA reads TGTGCCAGTAGCCGGGCGGTAAGTAGCCGGGACTACAACTATGGCTACACCTTC.

In its sample, this clone was seen a few times. J is TRBJ1-1 and V is TRBV5-1; TRBD1 might be the D (5 bases). V was cut by 0 bases and J by 2 bases, with 20 bases left in between. This CDR3 region has 18 residues. In germline, CDR1 is SGHRS, CDR2 YFSETQ. The DNA for the CDR3 is TGCGCCAGCAGCTTGGGGGGACTCAACCGGGGGTTTAACACTGAAGCTTTCTTT. Protein: CASSLGGLNRGFNTEAFF.

This chain joins TRBV28 and TRBJ1-5, with a weak D call TRBD1 (6 bases). CDR1 and CDR2 (germline): MDHEN, SYDVKM. The CDR3 extends over 15 amino acids. V lost 3 bases, J lost 4 bases, and 13 bases lay in between. CDR3 in amino acids: CASSFIDRGNQPQHF. The CDR3 nucleotides are TGTGCCAGCAGTTTTATTGATAGGGGGAATCAGCCCCAGCATTTT.

The chain is built from TRBV18 and TRBJ2-7; 10 bases align to TRBD1. Trimming at V came to 3 bases and at J to 7 bases, leaving 12 bases not matched to a gene. The CDR3 sequence is 16 residues long. Germline CDR1 and CDR2: KGHSH and LQKENI. The CDR3 coding sequence is TGTGCCAGCTCACCGACCGGGACAGGGGTTTCTGGAGAGCAGTACTTC. It yields the protein CASSPTGTGVSGEQYF.